The clone carrying this T cell receptor beta chain has a count of ten or more. Its target is unknown. The CDR3 is made up of 12 amino acids. Trimming shortened V by 5 bases and J by 12 bases, and 17 bases separated the two germline ends. CDR1 is DFQATT, CDR2 SNEGSKA, per germline (reference sequence). This record belongs to a study of T cells after yellow fever vaccination. At the level of the study: The SMART-Seq v4 Ultra Low Input method served to prepare the low-cell-number fractions. Notes on the study in general: Booster samples showed a return of most primary-vaccination clones (roughly 96% CD4, 88% CD8).

TCRdb analysed the 5' RACE reads with MiXCR anew, one entry per CDR3 protein. Among 300,000 or so distinct CDR3 sequences listed, about an eighth were seen once. This clonotype originated in a young man who received the YFV17D yellow fever vaccine. The input for sequencing was CD4+ T cells sorted from PBMCs, taken 45 days after the yellow fever booster vaccination. This chain links TRBV20-1 with TRBJ2-1; the D gene could be TRBD1 or TRBD2 (5 bases each). This CDR3 is CSARGVVGLQFF. The CDR3 nucleotides read TGCAGTGCTCGGGGCGTTGTCGGTTTGCAGTTCTTC.